Given below is one T cell receptor (beta chain) in context. Its matching antigen is unknown. This entry comes from a study of beta chain features in type 1 diabetes. Broader study findings: A moderate, significant TCRB CDR3 shortening appeared in type 1 diabetes across four CD4+ subsets. The naive, central memory and Treg TCRB repertoires of patients appeared to be more similar to one another than those of healthy donors. Sequencing of cDNA might inflate the share of cells that strongly express TCR.

Central memory, naive, regulatory and stem cell-like memory CD4+ cells were sorted by CD45RO/CCR7/CD25/CD127/CD95/CD27. Of the isolated RNA, all was reverse transcribed, and so the sequenced material was expressed TCRB transcripts. Sequencing was performed with immunoSEQ multiplex PCR; in TCRdb, only in-frame clones are kept and a portion is missing. Of a few hundred thousand clones listed, roughly 15% are singletons. CDR3 length: 16 amino acids. Germline V gives CDR1 MDHEN, CDR2 SYDVKM. Trimming at V came to 11 bases and at J to 1 base, leaving 13 bases not matched to a gene. Sequenced input: naive CD4+ T cells from blood. The rearrangement uses TRBV28 and TRBJ2-3; 9 nucleotides line up with TRBD2. The receptor comes from a woman aged 18-30 years in good health. This CDR3 is CACGLAGTTGTDTQYF. In DNA, the CDR3 is TGTGCCTGCGGTCTAGCGGGAACTACAGGCACAGATACGCAGTATTTT.